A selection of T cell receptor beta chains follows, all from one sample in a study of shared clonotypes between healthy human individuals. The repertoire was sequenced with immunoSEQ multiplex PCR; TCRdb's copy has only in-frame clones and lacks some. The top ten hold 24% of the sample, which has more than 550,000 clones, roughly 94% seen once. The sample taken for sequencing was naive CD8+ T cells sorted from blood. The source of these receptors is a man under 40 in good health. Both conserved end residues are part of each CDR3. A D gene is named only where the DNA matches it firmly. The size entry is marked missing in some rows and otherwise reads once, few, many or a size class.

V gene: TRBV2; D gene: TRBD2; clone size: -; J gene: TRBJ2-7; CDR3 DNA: TGTGCCAGCAGGACTAGCGGCTTCTACGAGCAGTACTTC; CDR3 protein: CASRTSGFYEQYF
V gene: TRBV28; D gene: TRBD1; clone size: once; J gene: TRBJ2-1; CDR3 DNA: TGTGCCAGCAGTCCCGGGACAGGGGGCTGGAATGAGCAGTTCTTC; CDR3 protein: CASSPGTGGWNEQFF
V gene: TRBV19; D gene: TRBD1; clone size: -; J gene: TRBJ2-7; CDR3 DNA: TGTGCCAGTAGTTTCGGGACAGGGGCCTACGAGCAGTACTTC; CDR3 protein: CASSFGTGAYEQYF
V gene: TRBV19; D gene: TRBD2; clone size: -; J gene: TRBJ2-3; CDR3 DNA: TGTGCCAGTAGCTACTGGACTAGCGAGTTCGATACGCAGTATTTT; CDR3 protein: CASSYWTSEFDTQYF
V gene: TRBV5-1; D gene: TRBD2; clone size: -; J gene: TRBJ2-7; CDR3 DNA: TGCGCCAGCAGCTTTACTAGCGGCTACGAGCAGTACTTC; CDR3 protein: CASSFTSGYEQYF
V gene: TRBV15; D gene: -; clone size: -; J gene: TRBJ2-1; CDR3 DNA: TGTGCCCTTAAGGGGGTGTCAAATGAGCAGTTCTTC; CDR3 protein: CALKGVSNEQFF
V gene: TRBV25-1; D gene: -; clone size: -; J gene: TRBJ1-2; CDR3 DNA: TGTGCCAGCAGTGATTTCTATGGCTACACCTTC; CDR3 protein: CASSDFYGYTF
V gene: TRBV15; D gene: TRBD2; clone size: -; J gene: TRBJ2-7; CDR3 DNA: TGTGCCACCAGCAGAGATCGGATAGCGGGGAGCTCCTACGAGCAGTACTTC; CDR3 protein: CATSRDRIAGSSYEQYF
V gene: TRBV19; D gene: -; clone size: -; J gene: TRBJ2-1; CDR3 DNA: TGTGCCAGTAGCTTTTTTTTTCGGGAGTACGGTCGAGAGCAGTTCTTC; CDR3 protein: CASSFFFREYGREQFF
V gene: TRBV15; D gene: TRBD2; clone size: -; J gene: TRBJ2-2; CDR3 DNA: TGTGCCACCAGCCCGACTAGCGGATCCACCGGGGAGCTGTTTTTT; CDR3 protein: CATSPTSGSTGELFF
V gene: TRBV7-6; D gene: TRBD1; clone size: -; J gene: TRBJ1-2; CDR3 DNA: TGTGCCAGCAGCTCACTCCTTGGGACAGAGGAGAACTATGGCTACACCTTC; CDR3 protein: CASSSLLGTEENYGYTF
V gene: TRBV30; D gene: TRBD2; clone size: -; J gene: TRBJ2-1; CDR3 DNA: TGTGCCTGGAGCGGGCTAGCGGGAGTCATTGAGCAGTTCTTC; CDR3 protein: CAWSGLAGVIEQFF
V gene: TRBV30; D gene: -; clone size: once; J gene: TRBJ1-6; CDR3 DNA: TGTGCCTGGATGACGTATAATTCACCCCTCCACTTT; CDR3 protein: CAWMTYNSPLHF
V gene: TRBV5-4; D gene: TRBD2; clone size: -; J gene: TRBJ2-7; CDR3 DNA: TGTGCCAGCAGCCGCTTAGGGCTAGCGGGAGGATACGAGCAGTACTTC; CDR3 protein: CASSRLGLAGGYEQYF
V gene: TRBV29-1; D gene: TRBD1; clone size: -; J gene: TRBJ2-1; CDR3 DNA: TGCAGCGTTGGGCCGGGACAGGGAACGGATGAGCAGTTCTTC; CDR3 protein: CSVGPGQGTDEQFF
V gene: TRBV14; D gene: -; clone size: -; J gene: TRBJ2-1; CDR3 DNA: TGTGCCAGCAGCCCCGAGGGAGTAGAAGATAATGAGCAGTTCTTC; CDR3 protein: CASSPEGVEDNEQFF
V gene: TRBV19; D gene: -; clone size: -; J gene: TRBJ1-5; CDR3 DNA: TGTGCCAGTAGTATCGACAATCAGCCCCAGCATTTT; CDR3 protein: CASSIDNQPQHF
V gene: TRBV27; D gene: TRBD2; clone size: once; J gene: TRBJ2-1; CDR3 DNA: TGTGCCAGCAGGGGACTAGCGGGTCACAATGAGCAGTTCTTC; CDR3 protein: CASRGLAGHNEQFF
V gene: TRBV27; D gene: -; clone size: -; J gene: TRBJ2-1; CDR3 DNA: TGTGCCAGCAGTGTCCTTGGAGGCAATGAGCAGTTCTTC; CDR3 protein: CASSVLGGNEQFF
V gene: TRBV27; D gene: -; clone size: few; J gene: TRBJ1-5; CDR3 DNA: TGTGCCAGCAGATCGACAGGAGGGGGGCCCCAGCATTTT; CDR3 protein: CASRSTGGGPQHF
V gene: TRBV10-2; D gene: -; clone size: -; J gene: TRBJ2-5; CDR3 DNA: TGCGCCAGCAGTGAGCTGGGGGAAGAGACCCAGTACTTC; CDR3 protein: CASSELGEETQYF
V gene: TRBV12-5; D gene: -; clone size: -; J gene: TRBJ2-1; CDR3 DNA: TGTGCTAGTGGTTTGGGGAATGAGCAGTTCTTC; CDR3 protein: CASGLGNEQFF
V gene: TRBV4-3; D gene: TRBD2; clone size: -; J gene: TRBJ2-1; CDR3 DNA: TGCGCCAGCAGCCAAGGGGATCTAGCGGGAGGGCCTTCCTACAATGAGCAGTTCTTC; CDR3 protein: CASSQGDLAGGPSYNEQFF
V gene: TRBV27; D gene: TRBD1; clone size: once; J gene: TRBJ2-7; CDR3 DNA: TGTGCCAGCAGTTTTGGAGCGGGGACAGGGAAGTACGAGCAGTACTTC; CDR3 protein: CASSFGAGTGKYEQYF
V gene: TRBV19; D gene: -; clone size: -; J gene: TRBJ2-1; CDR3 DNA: TGTGCCAGTAGTATAGTCCCGGGAGTGGTCAATGAGCAGTTCTTC; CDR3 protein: CASSIVPGVVNEQFF
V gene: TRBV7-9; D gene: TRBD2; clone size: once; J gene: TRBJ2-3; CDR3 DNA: TGTGCCAGCAGAACCGCCGGGACTAGCGGGAGAGCAGATACGCAGTATTTT; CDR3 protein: CASRTAGTSGRADTQYF
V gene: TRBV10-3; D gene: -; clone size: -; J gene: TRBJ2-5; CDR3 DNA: TGTGCCATCAGTCAGGGGTTGGAAGAGACCCAGTACTTC; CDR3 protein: CAISQGLEETQYF
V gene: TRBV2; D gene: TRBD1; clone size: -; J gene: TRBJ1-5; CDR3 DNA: TGTGCCAGCAGTGAAGCCCCTGGACAGGCCATTTTGCGCAATCAGCCCCAGCATTTT; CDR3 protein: CASSEAPGQAILRNQPQHF
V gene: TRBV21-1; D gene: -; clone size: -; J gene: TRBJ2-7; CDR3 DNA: TGTGCCAGCAGCAAGGGCGGGAGGGATGTCGACGAGCAGTACTTC; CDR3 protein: CASSKGGRDVDEQYF
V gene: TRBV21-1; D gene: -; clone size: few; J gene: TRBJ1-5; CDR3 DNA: TGTGCCAGCAGCAAATACACATTCAGGACCCAGCATTTT; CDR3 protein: CASSKYTFRTQHF
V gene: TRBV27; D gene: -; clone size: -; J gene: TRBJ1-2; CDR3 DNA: TGTGCCAGCAGTCCTGGACTATTCGAAATGGCGGGCTACACCTTC; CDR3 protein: CASSPGLFEMAGYTF
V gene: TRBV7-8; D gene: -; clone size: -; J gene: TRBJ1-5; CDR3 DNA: TGTGCCAGCAGCTTAGGATACAGAGCCAATAGCAATCAGCCCCAGCATTTT; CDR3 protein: CASSLGYRANSNQPQHF
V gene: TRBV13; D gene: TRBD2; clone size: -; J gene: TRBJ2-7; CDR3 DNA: TGTGCCAGCAGCTTTCACGGGAGGCCGCCTTACGAGCAGTACTTC; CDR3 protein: CASSFHGRPPYEQYF
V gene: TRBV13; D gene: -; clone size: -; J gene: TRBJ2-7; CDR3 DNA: TGTGCCAGCAGCACACGGGACATCCTCACCTACGAGCAGTACTTC; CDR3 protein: CASSTRDILTYEQYF
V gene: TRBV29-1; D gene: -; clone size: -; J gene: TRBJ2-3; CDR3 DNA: TGCAGCGTTGTATCAGATACGCAGTATTTT; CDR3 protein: CSVVSDTQYF
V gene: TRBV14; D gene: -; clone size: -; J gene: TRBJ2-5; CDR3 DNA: TGTGCCAGCAGCCAAAGGTCCAGGGGAGAGACCCAGTACTTC; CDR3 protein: CASSQRSRGETQYF
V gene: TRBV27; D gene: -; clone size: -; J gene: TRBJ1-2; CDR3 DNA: TGTGCCAGCAGTTATCGGCCCGGGACAAGAGGGGAAGGCTACACCTTC; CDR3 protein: CASSYRPGTRGEGYTF
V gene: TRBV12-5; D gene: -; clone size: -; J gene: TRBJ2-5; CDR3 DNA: TGTGCTAGTGGTTTGCCGAACGTGGTTAAAGAGACCCAGTACTTC; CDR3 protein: CASGLPNVVKETQYF
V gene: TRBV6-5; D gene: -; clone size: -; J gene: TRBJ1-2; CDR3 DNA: TGTGCCAGCTACCGACAGGCAATCGATGGCTACACCTTC; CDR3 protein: CASYRQAIDGYTF
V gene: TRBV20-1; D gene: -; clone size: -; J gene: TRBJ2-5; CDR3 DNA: TGCAGTGCTAGACAAGAGACCCAGTACTTC; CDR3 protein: CSARQETQYF